One sample yielded the 10 T cell receptor beta chains listed below, sequenced in a study of vaccination effects on CD4 cells after COVID-19. TCRdb's copy holds only in-frame clones and misses some; the assay was immunoSEQ multiplex PCR. Of approximately 87,000 clones detected, about 74% appear once; the ten largest clones hold under 2%. These receptors are not linked to any known antigen. CD4+ T cells specific for antigen were expanded with viral peptide pools by the ViraFEST assay before sequencing. The authors isolated CD4+ T cells after ten to eleven days of culture. This specimen was CD4+ T cells from PBMCs cultured with HCoV-229E spike peptides, taken before COVID-19 vaccination. These receptors originate from a human donor who received a COVID-19 vaccine.

The rearrangement links TRBV4-3 to TRBJ2-5; D not certain. V gave up 1 base and J gave up 3 bases, with 15 bases separating them. Per germline, CDR1 LGHNA and CDR2 YSLEER. The CDR3 has 16 amino acids. The CDR3 nucleotides are TGCGCCAGCAGCCAAGTCTGGCACAGCGTGGAAGAGACCCAGTACTTC. Protein sequence: CASSQVWHSVEETQYF.

The chain has TRBV12-3 or TRBV12-4 and TRBJ1-6, with D hard to call. Trimming pared 3 bases from V and 7 bases from J, leaving 4 bases between. This CDR3 has 12 amino acids. This chain's CDR3 is CASSLGNSPLHF. The CDR3 coding sequence is TGTGCCAGCAGTTTGGGGAATTCACCCCTCCACTTT.

V and J are TRBV7-9 and TRBJ2-7, with D hard to call. Trimming left V 3 bases short and J 6 bases short, with 9 bases between. CDR3 length equals 12 residues. CDR1 and CDR2 from the germline V gene are SEHNR and FQNEAQ (reference sequence). Written as DNA, the CDR3 is TGTGCCAGCAGCTTCCGGTCAGGCGAGCAGTACGTC. Its protein is CASSFRSGEQYV.

This chain links TRBV7-6 with TRBJ2-3; 9 bases line up with TRBD1. V shed 1 base and J 1 base; nucleotides not matched to a gene: 3. The CDR3 has 16 amino acids. Germline CDR1 SGHVS, CDR2 FNYEAQ. Here the CDR3 DNA reads TGTGCCAGCAGCTTAGACCGACAGGGGGGCACAGATACGCAGTATTTT. This translates into CASSLDRQGGTDTQYF. Using reference TRBV7-6 and TRBJ2-3 for the parts outside the CDR3, the full variable domain is GAGVSQSPRYKVTKRGQDVALRCDPISGHVSLYWYRQALGQGPEFLTYFNYEAQQDKSGLPNDRFSAERPEGSISTLTIQRTEQRDSAMYRCASSLDRQGGTDTQYFGPGTRLTVL.

The table lists this clone with a few counts. The chain has TRBV19 and TRBJ1-1; possibly TRBD1 for D (6 bases). Germline V gene data show CDR1 as LNHDA and CDR2 as SQIVND (reference sequence). V was trimmed by 4 bases and J by 6 bases, leaving 15 bases between them. CDR3 size: 14 residues. Here the CDR3 DNA reads TGTGCCAGTAGTACGCGGATGACAGGCGCTGAAGCTTTCTTT. Protein: CASSTRMTGAEAFF.

The rearrangement uses TRBV10-1 and TRBJ1-3; 8 nucleotides match TRBD1. Germline-derived CDR1 and CDR2 are WNHNN and SYGVQD (reference sequence). This CDR3 is built from 14 residues. The V segment lost 7 bases and the J segment 7 bases; nucleotides outside the gene matches: 9. The chain's CDR3 is CASTWTGYSNTIYF. In DNA, the CDR3 is TGCGCCAGCACTTGGACAGGGTATTCTAACACCATATATTTT.

In its sample, this clone was seen a few times. This chain connects TRBV3-1 (or the pseudogene TRBV3-2) to TRBJ1-1, with D possibly being TRBD1 (5 bases). Germline values: CDR1 LGHDT, CDR2 YNNKEL (reference sequence). V was shortened by 1 base and J by 6 bases, with 12 bases between the two germline ends. The CDR3 has 14 residues. The CDR3 DNA reads TGTGCCAGCAGCCAAGTGGCAGGGAGCTCTGAAGCTTTCTTT. This codes for CASSQVAGSSEAFF.

This clone was counted once. The chain combines TRBV19 with TRBJ1-2; D not certain. The CDR3 contains 11 residues. CDR1 LNHDA and CDR2 SQIVND come from the germline V gene (reference sequence). V shed 9 bases and J shed 4 bases, with 9 bases lying between them. CDR3 region: CASFDIYGYTF. The CDR3 nucleotides read TGTGCCAGCTTCGACATCTATGGCTACACCTTC.

This rearrangement joins TRBV27 to TRBJ1-5; 7 bases fit TRBD1. The germline gives CDR1 MNHEY, CDR2 SMNVEV (reference sequence). V trimming: 4 bases; J trimming: 7 bases; junction bases outside the gene matches: 13. The CDR3 spans 16 residues. The CDR3 DNA sequence: TGTGCCAGCAGTTCCACACGACAGGGTGTAGGGCAGCCCCAGCATTTT. It translates to CASSSTRQGVGQPQHF.

The V gene is TRBV2, the J gene TRBJ1-4, with 8 positions matching TRBD1. Germline V CDR1 and CDR2: SNHLY, FYNNEI. The junction had 3 bases not matched to a gene; V was cut back by 10 bases and J by 5 bases. CDR3 size: 12 residues. The DNA for the CDR3 is TGTGCCACTAGACAGGGGAATGAAAAACTGTTTTTT. Translation: CATRQGNEKLFF.